The rows below give T cell receptor beta chains drawn from one sample of a study of cytomegalovirus exposure and HLA in healthy donors. Generated by immunoSEQ multiplex PCR, the TCRdb table keeps only in-frame clones and is missing some. The sample has approximately 230,000 clones, more than 75% seen once; the top ten hold about 12%. The sample was PBMCs. These receptors were obtained from a man younger than 35 in good health and CMV-seropositive. Each CDR3 is given with its conserved first and last residue. D genes are given only for firm matches. The size entry is marked missing in some rows and otherwise reads once, few, many or a size class.

clone_size	v_call	d_call	j_call	cdr3_nt	cdr3_aa
-	TRBV7-7	-	TRBJ2-1	TGTGCCAGCAGCTTAGACAGGTACCACAATGAGCAGTTCTTC	CASSLDRYHNEQFF
-	TRBV4-1	-	TRBJ1-4	TGCGCCAGCAGCCAAGGTCTGTCTGCAACTAATGAAAAACTGTTTTTT	CASSQGLSATNEKLFF
-	TRBV5-6	-	TRBJ1-2	TGTGCCAGCAGCTTGAGACAGGAGAGGGGGAATGGCTACACCTTC	CASSLRQERGNGYTF
-	TRBV4-2	TRBD2	TRBJ2-7	TGTGCCAGCAGCAATCGGAAACTAGCGGGAGAGGGGGAGCAGTACTTC	CASSNRKLAGEGEQYF
-	TRBV15	-	TRBJ2-5	TGTGCCACCAGCAGTGGTATTCTAGCCCAGTACTTC	CATSSGILAQYF
-	TRBV30	-	TRBJ2-7	TGTGCCGGCCTTTCTCTAACTAACTACGAGCAGTACTTC	CAGLSLTNYEQYF
once	TRBV5-6	-	TRBJ2-7	TGTGCCAGCAGCTGGACAGCTACCTACGAGCAGTACTTC	CASSWTATYEQYF
-	TRBV11-2	TRBD1	TRBJ1-4	TGTGCCAGCAGCTTATGGGGACAGGGGTATGAAAAACTGTTTTTT	CASSLWGQGYEKLFF
-	TRBV6-5	-	TRBJ1-2	TGTGCCAGCAGTTACTCAGGGGGGATACTCTATGGCTACACCTTC	CASSYSGGILYGYTF
-	TRBV5-1	-	TRBJ2-1	TGCGCCAGCAGCTTGGTCGGAAGGGACACGGGGAGGTATGAGCAGTTCTTC	CASSLVGRDTGRYEQFF
-	TRBV27	-	TRBJ1-2	TGTGCCAGCAGATCTGCAGACGACTATGGCTACACCTTC	CASRSADDYGYTF
-	TRBV19	TRBD2	TRBJ2-1	TGTGCCAGTAGTAAGGGACTAGCGGGGGTTTCCTACAATGAGCAGTTCTTC	CASSKGLAGVSYNEQFF
once	TRBV7-2	TRBD2	TRBJ2-1	TGTGCCAGCAGCTTAGGCCTAGCGGGAACCTACAATGAGCAGTTCTTC	CASSLGLAGTYNEQFF
once	TRBV5-4	-	TRBJ1-2	TGTGCCAGCAGCTTGCAGGGAGCTAACTATGGCTACACCTTC	CASSLQGANYGYTF
-	TRBV7-2	-	TRBJ2-1	TGTGCCAGCAGGTTGTCCAGGGTCGGTGAGCAGTTCTTC	CASRLSRVGEQFF
-	TRBV6-5	-	TRBJ2-3	TGTGCCAGCAGTCTGTCCGGGGCCACAGATACGCAGTATTTT	CASSLSGATDTQYF
-	TRBV9	TRBD2	TRBJ2-2	TGTGCCAGCAGCGTAGGACTAGCGGGAACCGGGGAGCTGTTTTTT	CASSVGLAGTGELFF
once	TRBV19	TRBD1	TRBJ1-1	TGTGCCAGTAGTATGCAGGGGGGCCCCACTGAAGCTTTCTTT	CASSMQGGPTEAFF
-	TRBV2	TRBD2	TRBJ2-1	TGTGCCAGCAGTGACTCTAGCGGGAGCTATGAGCAGTTCTTC	CASSDSSGSYEQFF
-	TRBV7-2	-	TRBJ2-3	TGTGCCAGCAGCTTAGGTGACCCGGGAGTATACGGTACGCAGTATTTT	CASSLGDPGVYGTQYF
-	TRBV29-1	TRBD1	TRBJ1-2	TGCAGCGTTGTACACAGGGGTTTCGGCTACACCTTC	CSVVHRGFGYTF
-	TRBV30	-	TRBJ2-7	TGTGCCTGGAGTGTAGGGCGAGGGAGCGTCGAGCAGTACTTC	CAWSVGRGSVEQYF
once	TRBV4-2	TRBD2	TRBJ2-3	TGTGCCAGCAGCCAAGATCTCCTAGCGGGAGGGTTTACGCAGTATTTT	CASSQDLLAGGFTQYF
-	TRBV19	TRBD1	TRBJ2-4	TGTGCCAGTAGTATAGGGACAGGGCTGGACATTCAGTACTTC	CASSIGTGLDIQYF
few	TRBV7-6	-	TRBJ2-7	TGTGCCAGCAGCTTAGGACTACCGGGGCTTGGGGACGAGCAGTACTTC	CASSLGLPGLGDEQYF
-	TRBV7-2	-	TRBJ2-7	TGTGCCAGCAGCTTAGCGTTGAGGGCGGACGAGCAGTACTTC	CASSLALRADEQYF
-	TRBV9	-	TRBJ2-7	TGTGCCAGCAGCGTAGGATCTGGCTCCTACGAGCAGTACTTC	CASSVGSGSYEQYF
-	TRBV6-1	TRBD2	TRBJ2-7	TGTGCCAGCAGTGAACAACTAGCGGCCTCCTACGAGCAGTACTTC	CASSEQLAASYEQYF
-	TRBV10-1	TRBD2	TRBJ2-3	TGCGCCAGCAGTGACCTGACTAGCGGGAGAGGAGATACGCAGTATTTT	CASSDLTSGRGDTQYF
once	TRBV6-5	-	TRBJ2-1	TGTGCCAGCAGTTCGGCGGGAAGTCTGAATGAGCAGTTCTTC	CASSSAGSLNEQFF
-	TRBV2	TRBD2	TRBJ2-2	TGTGCCAGTCGACTAGCGAGGGGCGGGGAGCTGTTTTTT	CASRLARGGELFF
-	TRBV5-1	-	TRBJ1-3	TGCGCCAGCAGCCCAGGGACAACTGGAAACACCATATATTTT	CASSPGTTGNTIYF
few	TRBV19	-	TRBJ2-7	TGTGCCAGTAGTATCGGATACGAGCAGTACTTC	CASSIGYEQYF
-	TRBV19	-	TRBJ1-2	TGTGCCAGTAGTATCGACAGGCTGCTGATCCGTGGCTACACCTTC	CASSIDRLLIRGYTF
-	TRBV27	-	TRBJ2-1	TGTGCCAGCAGTTTATACAGGCCGGAGGGTGAGCAGTTCTTC	CASSLYRPEGEQFF